The clone carrying this T cell receptor (beta chain) was counted between two and nine times. Antigen specificity is unknown. V was pared by 0 bases and J by 8 bases, with 8 bases of the junction left unmatched. The germline CDR1 and CDR2 sequences are SGDLS and YYNGEE. There are 16 residues in the CDR3. This sample is part of a study of T cell clones after liver transplantation. Study-level results: Rather than being deleted, graft donor-reactive T cells may have moved into the graft.

Sequencing was performed with immunoSEQ multiplex PCR; in TCRdb, only in-frame clones are kept and a portion is missing. The sample shows 65,000 to 90,000 clones, about nine tenths of them seen only once. This specimen consisted of CD4+ T cells from blood, obtained before liver transplant. The V call is TRBV9, the J call TRBJ2-1; 10 positions agree with TRBD2. The clonotype comes from a human donor who received a liver transplant. The CDR3, as DNA: TGTGCCAGCAGCGTAGGTCCTAGCGGGAGTGGCGATGAGCAGTTCTTC. Translating it yields CASSVGPSGSGDEQFF.